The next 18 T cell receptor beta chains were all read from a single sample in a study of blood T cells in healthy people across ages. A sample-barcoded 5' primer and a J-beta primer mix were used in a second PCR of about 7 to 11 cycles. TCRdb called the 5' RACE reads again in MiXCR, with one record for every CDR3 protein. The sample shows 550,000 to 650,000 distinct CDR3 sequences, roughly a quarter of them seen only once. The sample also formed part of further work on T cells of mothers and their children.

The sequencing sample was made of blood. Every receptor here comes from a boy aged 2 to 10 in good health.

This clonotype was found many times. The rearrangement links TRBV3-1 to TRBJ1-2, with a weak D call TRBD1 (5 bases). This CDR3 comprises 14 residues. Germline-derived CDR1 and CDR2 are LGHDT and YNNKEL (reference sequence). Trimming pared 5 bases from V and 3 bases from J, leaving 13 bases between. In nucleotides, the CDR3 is TGTGCCAGCAGCAAAGGGGCCAGGGACTATGGCTACACCTTC. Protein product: CASSKGARDYGYTF.

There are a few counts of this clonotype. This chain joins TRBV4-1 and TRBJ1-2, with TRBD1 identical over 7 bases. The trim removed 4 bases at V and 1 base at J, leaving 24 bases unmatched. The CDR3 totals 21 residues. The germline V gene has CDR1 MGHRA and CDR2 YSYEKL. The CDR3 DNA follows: TGCGCCAGCAGCCGGAATAATTTTAAGGCTTCGGGACAGTTACTTAACTATGGCTACACCTTC. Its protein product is CASSRNNFKASGQLLNYGYTF.

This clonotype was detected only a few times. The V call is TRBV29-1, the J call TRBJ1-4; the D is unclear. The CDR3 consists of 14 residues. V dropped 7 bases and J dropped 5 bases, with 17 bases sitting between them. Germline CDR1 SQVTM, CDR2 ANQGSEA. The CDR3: CSAGTRGRNEKLFF. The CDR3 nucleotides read TGCAGCGCGGGAACTCGAGGGAGAAATGAAAAACTGTTTTTT.

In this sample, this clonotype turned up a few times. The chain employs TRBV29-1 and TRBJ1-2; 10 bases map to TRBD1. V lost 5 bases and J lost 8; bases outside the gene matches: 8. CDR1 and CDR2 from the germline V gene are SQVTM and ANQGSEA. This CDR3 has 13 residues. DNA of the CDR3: TGCAGCGTTCGTGGGACAGGGGAGGGAGGCTACACCTTC. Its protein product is CSVRGTGEGGYTF.

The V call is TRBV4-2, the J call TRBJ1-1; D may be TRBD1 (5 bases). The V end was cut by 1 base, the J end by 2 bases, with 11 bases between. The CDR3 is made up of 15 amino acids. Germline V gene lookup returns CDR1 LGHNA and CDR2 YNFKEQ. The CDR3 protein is CASSQAQGINTEAFF. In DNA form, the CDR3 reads TGTGCCAGCAGCCAAGCCCAGGGTATCAACACTGAAGCTTTCTTT.

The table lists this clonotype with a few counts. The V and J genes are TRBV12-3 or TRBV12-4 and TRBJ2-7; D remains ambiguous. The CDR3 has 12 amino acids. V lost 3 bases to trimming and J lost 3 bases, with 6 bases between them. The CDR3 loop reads CASSFLDYEQYF. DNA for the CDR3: TGTGCCAGCAGTTTTTTGGACTACGAGCAGTACTTC.

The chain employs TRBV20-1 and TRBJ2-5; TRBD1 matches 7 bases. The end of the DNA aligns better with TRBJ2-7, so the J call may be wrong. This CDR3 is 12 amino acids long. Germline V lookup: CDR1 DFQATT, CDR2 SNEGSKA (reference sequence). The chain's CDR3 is CSARQGEYEQYF. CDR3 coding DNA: TGCAGTGCAAGACAGGGCGAGTACGAGCAGTACTTC.

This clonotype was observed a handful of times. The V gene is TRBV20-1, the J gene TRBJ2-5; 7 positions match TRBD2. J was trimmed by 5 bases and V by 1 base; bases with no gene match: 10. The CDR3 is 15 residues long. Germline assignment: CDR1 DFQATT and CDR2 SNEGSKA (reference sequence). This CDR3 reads CSARAYAGAEETQYF. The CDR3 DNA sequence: TGCAGTGCTAGAGCGTACGCGGGAGCAGAGGAGACCCAGTACTTC.

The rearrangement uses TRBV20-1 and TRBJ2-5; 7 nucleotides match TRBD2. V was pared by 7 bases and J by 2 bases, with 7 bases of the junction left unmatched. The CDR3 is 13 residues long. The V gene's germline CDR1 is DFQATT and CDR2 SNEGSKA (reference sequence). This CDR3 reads CSGGGTEQETQYF. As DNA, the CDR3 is TGCAGTGGGGGGGGGACGGAGCAAGAGACCCAGTACTTC.

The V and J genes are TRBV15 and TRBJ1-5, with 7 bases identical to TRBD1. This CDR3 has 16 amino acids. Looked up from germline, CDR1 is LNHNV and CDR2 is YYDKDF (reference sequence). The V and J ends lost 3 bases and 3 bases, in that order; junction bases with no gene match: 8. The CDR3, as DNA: TGTGCCACCAGCAGGCGACAGGGCGACTCCAATCAGCCCCAGCATTTT. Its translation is CATSRRQGDSNQPQHF.

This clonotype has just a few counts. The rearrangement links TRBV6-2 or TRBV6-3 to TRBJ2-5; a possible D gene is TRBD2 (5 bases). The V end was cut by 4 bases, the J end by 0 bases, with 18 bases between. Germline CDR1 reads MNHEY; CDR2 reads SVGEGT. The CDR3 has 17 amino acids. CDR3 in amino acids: CASSSGLSTQYQETQYF. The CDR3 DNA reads TGTGCCAGCAGTTCGGGATTGTCCACGCAGTACCAAGAGACCCAGTACTTC.

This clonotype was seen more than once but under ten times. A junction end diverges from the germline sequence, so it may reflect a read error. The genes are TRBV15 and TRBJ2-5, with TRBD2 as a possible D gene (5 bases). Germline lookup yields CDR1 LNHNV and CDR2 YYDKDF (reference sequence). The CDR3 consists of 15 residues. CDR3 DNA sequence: TGTGCCACCGAGGTCGACCGAACACCGGGGAATGAGCAGTCCTTC. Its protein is CATEVDRTPGNEQSF.

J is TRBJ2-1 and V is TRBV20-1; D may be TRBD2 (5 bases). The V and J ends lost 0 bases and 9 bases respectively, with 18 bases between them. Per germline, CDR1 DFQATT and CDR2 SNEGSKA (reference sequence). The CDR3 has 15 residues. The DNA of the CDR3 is TGCAGTGCTAGAGAGAGGGCGGCCCCCCTAGGTGAGCAGTTCTTC. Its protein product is CSARERAAPLGEQFF.

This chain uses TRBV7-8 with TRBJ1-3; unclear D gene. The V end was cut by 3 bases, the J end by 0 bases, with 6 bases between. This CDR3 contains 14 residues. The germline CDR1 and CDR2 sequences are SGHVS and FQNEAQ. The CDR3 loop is CASSFAYSGNTIYF. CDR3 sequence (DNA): TGTGCCAGCAGCTTCGCGTACTCTGGAAACACCATATATTTT.

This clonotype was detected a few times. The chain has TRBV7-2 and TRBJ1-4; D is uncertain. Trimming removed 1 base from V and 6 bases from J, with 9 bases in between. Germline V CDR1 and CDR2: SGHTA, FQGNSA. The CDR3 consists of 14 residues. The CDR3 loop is CASSLDNRHEKLFF. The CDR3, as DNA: TGTGCCAGCAGCTTAGATAATCGGCATGAAAAACTGTTTTTT.

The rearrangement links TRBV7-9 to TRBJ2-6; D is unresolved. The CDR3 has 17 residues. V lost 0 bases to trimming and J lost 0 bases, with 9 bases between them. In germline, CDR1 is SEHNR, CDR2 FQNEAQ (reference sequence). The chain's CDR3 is CASSLAPLISGANVLTF. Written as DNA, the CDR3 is TGTGCCAGCAGCTTAGCCCCCCTAATCTCTGGGGCCAACGTCCTGACTTTC.

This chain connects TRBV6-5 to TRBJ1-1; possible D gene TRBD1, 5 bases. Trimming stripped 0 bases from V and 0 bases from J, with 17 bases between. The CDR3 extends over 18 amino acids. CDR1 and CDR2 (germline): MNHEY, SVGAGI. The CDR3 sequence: CASSYSRPKGRVNTEAFF. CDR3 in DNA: TGTGCCAGCAGTTACTCTCGACCTAAGGGGCGCGTGAACACTGAAGCTTTCTTT.

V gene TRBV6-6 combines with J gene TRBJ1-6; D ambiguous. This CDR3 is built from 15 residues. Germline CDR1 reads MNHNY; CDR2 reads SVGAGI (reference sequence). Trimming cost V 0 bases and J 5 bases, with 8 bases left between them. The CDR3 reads CASSYSTGDNSPLHF. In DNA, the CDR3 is TGTGCCAGCAGTTACTCGACGGGTGATAATTCACCCCTCCACTTT.